This TCR beta chain came from a study of blood T cell repertoires in COVID-19. The germline gives CDR1 SGHKS, CDR2 YYEKEE (reference sequence). V was cut by 1 base and J by 4 bases, with 13 bases left in between. The CDR3 is made up of 15 amino acids. Per the original methods: Using reference gene primer amplification, nucleated cell counts were estimated. The data were produced by immunoSEQ multiplex PCR, yet TCRdb's version contains in-frame clones alone and is incomplete. That table gives V, J and clone size, and the DNA gave D and trimming. The profile shows roughly 140,000 clones, roughly 80% of them singletons.

V is TRBV5-5 and J is TRBJ2-3; D call uncertain. The sequence came from a human donor in a cohort sampled during active COVID-19. Input material: peripheral blood. The CDR3 sequence: CASSLLPQSPDTQYF. The CDR3 DNA is TGTGCCAGCAGCTTGTTACCCCAAAGCCCAGATACGCAGTATTTT.